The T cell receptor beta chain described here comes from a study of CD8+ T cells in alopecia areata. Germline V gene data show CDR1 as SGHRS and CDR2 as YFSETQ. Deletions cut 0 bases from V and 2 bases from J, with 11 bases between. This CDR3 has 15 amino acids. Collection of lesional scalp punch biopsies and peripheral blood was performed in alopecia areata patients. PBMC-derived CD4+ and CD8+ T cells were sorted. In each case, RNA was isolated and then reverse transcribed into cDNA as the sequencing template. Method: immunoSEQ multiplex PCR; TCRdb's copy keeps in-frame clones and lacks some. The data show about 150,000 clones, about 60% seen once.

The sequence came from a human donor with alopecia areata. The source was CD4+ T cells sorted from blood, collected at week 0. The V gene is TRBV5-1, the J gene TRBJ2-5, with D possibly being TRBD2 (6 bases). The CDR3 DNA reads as TGCGCCAGCAGCTTGGTGGCGGACTATCAAGAGACCCAGTACTTC. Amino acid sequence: CASSLVADYQETQYF.